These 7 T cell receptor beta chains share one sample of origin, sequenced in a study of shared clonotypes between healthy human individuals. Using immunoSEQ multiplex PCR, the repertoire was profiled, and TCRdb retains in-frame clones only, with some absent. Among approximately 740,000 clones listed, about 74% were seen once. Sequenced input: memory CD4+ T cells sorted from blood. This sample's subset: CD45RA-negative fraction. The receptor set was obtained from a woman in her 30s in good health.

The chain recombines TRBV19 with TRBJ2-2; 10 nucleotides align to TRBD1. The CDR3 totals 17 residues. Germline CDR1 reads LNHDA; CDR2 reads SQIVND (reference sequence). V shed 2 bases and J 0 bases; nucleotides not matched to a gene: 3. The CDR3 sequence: CASSIWGQGPNTGELFF. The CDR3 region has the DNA TGTGCCAGTAGTATATGGGGACAGGGGCCGAACACCGGGGAGCTGTTTTTT.

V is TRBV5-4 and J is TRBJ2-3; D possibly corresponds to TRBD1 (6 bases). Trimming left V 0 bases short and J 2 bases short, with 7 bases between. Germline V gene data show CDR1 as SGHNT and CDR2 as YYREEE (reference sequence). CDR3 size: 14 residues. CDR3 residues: CASSLGGPTDTQYF. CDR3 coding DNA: TGTGCCAGCAGCTTGGGGGGGCCCACAGATACGCAGTATTTT.

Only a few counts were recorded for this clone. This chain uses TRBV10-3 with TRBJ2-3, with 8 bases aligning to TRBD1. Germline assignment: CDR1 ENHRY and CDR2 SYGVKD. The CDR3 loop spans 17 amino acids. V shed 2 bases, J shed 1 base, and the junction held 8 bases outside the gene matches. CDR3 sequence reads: CAISEADRAAGTDTQYF. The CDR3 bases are TGTGCCATCAGTGAGGCGGACAGGGCGGCAGGCACAGATACGCAGTATTTT.

Here the CDR3 DNA reads TGTGCCAGCAGCCGGACAGGGACCCTGAACACTGAAGCTTTCTTT. As protein: CASSRTGTLNTEAFF. The V gene is TRBV11-1, the J gene TRBJ1-1, with TRBD1 identical over 8 bases. There are 15 residues in the CDR3. V lost 5 bases, J lost 0 bases, and 5 bases stayed unmatched. CDR1 SGHAT and CDR2 FQDESV come from the germline V gene (reference sequence).

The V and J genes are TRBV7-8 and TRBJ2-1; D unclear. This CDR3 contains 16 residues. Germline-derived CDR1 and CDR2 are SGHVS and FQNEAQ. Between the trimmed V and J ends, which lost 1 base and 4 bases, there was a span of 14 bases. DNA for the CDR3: TGTGCCAGCAGCTTAGACTCGCCTTATAATTACAATGAGCAGTTCTTC. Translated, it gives CASSLDSPYNYNEQFF.

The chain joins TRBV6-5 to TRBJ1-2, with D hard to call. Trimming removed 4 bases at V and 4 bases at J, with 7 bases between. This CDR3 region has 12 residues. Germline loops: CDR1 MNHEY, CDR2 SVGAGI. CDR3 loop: CASSLTGYGYTF. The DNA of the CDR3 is TGTGCCAGCAGTTTGACCGGCTATGGCTACACCTTC.

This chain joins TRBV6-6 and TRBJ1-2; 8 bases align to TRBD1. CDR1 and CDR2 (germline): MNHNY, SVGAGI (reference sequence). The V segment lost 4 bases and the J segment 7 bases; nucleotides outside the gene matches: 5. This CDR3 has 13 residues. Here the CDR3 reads CASSFLGQGGYTF. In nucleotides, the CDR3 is TGTGCCAGCAGTTTCCTTGGACAGGGTGGCTACACCTTC.